This T cell receptor (beta chain) was sequenced for a study of cytomegalovirus exposure and HLA in healthy donors. Study-wide findings and caveats: Some V segments, including TRBV6-2 and TRBV6-3, were excluded as indistinguishable. Some public TCRs appeared in many individuals, while most sequences were rare.

CDR1 is SGHNT and CDR2 is YYREEE in the germline V gene (reference sequence). The CDR3 runs 14 residues. The ends were cut back, 1 base at V and 2 bases at J, with 9 bases in the middle. The PCR was carried out with 60 Vbeta primers and 13 Jbeta primers. Some clones are missing from TCRdb's copy, which holds only in-frame ones; the method was immunoSEQ multiplex PCR. The sample totals more than 45,000 clones. With respect to this clone: Its antigen is currently unknown.

The gene calls are TRBV5-4 and TRBJ1-2, with D possibly TRBD1 on 5 matching bases. Sequenced: PBMCs. This sequence originates from a male donor in good health and CMV-seronegative. CDR3 nucleotide sequence: TGTGCCAGCAGCTTGTTTCAGGGAAACTATGGCTACACCTTC. Its translation is CASSLFQGNYGYTF.